Listed below are T cell receptor beta chains from one sample, sequenced in a study of cytomegalovirus exposure and HLA in healthy donors. Some clones are missing from TCRdb's copy, which holds only in-frame ones; the method was immunoSEQ multiplex PCR. The sample shows some 150,000 clones, approximately 85% of them seen only once. The sample taken for sequencing was PBMCs. All receptors come from a woman aged 50 to 60 in good health and CMV-seropositive. Each CDR3 is given with its conserved first and last residue. Each record gives: V gene, J gene, D gene, clone size, CDR3 DNA, CDR3 protein. D genes are given only for firm matches. Rows may omit the clone size; those that give it use once, few, many or a size class.

TRBV10-3	TRBJ2-1	TRBD1	medium-sized	TGTGCCATCAGTGAAATACAGGGGGCGAGGGGCAATGAGCAGTTCTTC	CAISEIQGARGNEQFF
TRBV7-6	TRBJ2-1	TRBD1	-	TGTGCCAGCAGCCTTGACAGGGCCAACTCCTACAATGAGCAGTTCTTC	CASSLDRANSYNEQFF
TRBV2	TRBJ1-5	-	-	TGTGCCAGCAGTGAAGAGAAACGGTATAGCAATCAGCCCCAGCATTTT	CASSEEKRYSNQPQHF
TRBV20-1	TRBJ1-1	TRBD1	-	TGCAGTGTTTTTATTAGACAGGGAGCTTTCTTT	CSVFIRQGAFF
TRBV7-9	TRBJ1-1	-	-	TGTGCCAGCAGACTACCGATAAACACTGAAGCTTTCTTT	CASRLPINTEAFF
TRBV27	TRBJ2-7	-	few	TGTGCCAGCAGTTTTGGCGGGGACGACGAGCAGTACTTC	CASSFGGDDEQYF
TRBV28	TRBJ2-7	-	-	TGTGCCAGCACCATCATAAACGAGCAGTACTTC	CASTIINEQYF
TRBV18	TRBJ1-1	TRBD1	-	TGTGCCAGCTCACCACCTTCGGACAGGGTTTTGAACACTGAAGCTTTCTTT	CASSPPSDRVLNTEAFF
TRBV4-3	TRBJ1-2	-	-	TGCGCCAGCAGCCAATACACTAACTATGGCTACACCTTC	CASSQYTNYGYTF
TRBV28	TRBJ2-7	-	few	TGTGCCAGCAGTCTTAGCCGGTACGAGCAGTACTTC	CASSLSRYEQYF
TRBV28	TRBJ1-2	-	once	TGTGCCAGCAGTTTCGGAGGGCCTTCGGTTGGCTACACCTTC	CASSFGGPSVGYTF
TRBV6-8	TRBJ2-3	TRBD2	-	TGTGCCAGCAGTTACGGGCGGGGGGATACGCAGTATTTT	CASSYGRGDTQYF
TRBV7-8	TRBJ2-5	-	-	TGTGCCAGCAGCGTCCGAAGGGGTCCAGAGACCCAGTACTTC	CASSVRRGPETQYF
TRBV19	TRBJ2-7	-	-	TGTGCCAGTAGTCCCAGGGCGCATGGCTTCCTCGCCTACGAGCAGTACTTC	CASSPRAHGFLAYEQYF
TRBV4-2	TRBJ2-2	-	-	TGTGCCAGCAGCCAAGTCCGAGAAGCCACCGGGGAGCTGTTTTTT	CASSQVREATGELFF
TRBV18	TRBJ1-4	-	-	TGTGCCAGCTCATCTAAGATAGGGGATGAAAAACTGTTTTTT	CASSSKIGDEKLFF
TRBV9	TRBJ2-1	TRBD1	-	TGTGCCAGCAGCGTAGCCGGGACAGGATCCTACAATGAGCAGTTCTTC	CASSVAGTGSYNEQFF
TRBV7-8	TRBJ1-5	-	-	TGTGCCAGCAGCTTAGGATTGACAGAGTATAGCAATCAGCCCCAGCATTTT	CASSLGLTEYSNQPQHF
TRBV11-2	TRBJ2-2	-	-	TGTGCCAGCAGTTACCAGGGGAGGCTGTTTTTT	CASSYQGRLFF
TRBV7-2	TRBJ2-3	-	-	TGTGCCAGCAGCTTAAACAGGCTCAGGCCAGATACGCAGTATTTT	CASSLNRLRPDTQYF